This TCR beta chain came from a study of identical twins. TCRdb passed the 5' RACE reads through MiXCR, listing each CDR3 protein once. This sample yields 750,000 to 950,000 distinct CDR3 sequences, of which 9% to 15% are seen a single time; roughly 1.5% belongs to the top ten. With regard to this clonotype: Its target is unknown.

Study-level findings and limits: There is a chance that invariant MAIT and iNKT cells partially muddied zero-insertion analyses.

The CDR3 consists of 16 residues. V was cut by 5 bases and J by 4 bases, with 21 bases left in between. Germline CDR1 SGHVS, CDR2 FNYEAQ. These sequences were also reported in another study, on yellow fever vaccine responses in identical twins.

The sequence was collected from a woman aged 18-29 years in good health. The rearrangement uses TRBV7-6 and TRBJ2-7; D is tentatively TRBD1 or TRBD2 (5 bases each). Sequencing was carried out using PBMCs. This chain's CDR3 is CASSNRDPWGMYEQYF. The CDR3 bases are TGTGCCAGCAGCAACCGGGACCCCTGGGGGATGTACGAGCAGTACTTC.